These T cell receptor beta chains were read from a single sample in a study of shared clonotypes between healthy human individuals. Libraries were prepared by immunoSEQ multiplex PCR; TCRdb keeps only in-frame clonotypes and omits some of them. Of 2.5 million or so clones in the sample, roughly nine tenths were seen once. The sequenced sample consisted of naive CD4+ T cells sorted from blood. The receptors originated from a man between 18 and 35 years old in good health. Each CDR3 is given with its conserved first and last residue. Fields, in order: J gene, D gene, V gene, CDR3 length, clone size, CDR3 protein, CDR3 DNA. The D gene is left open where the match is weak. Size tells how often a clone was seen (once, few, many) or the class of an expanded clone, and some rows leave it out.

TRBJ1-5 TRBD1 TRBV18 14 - CASSQGQSNQPQHF TGTGCCAGCTCACAGGGACAGAGCAATCAGCCCCAGCATTTT
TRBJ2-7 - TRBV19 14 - CASSMRASGHEQYF TGTGCCAGTAGTATGAGGGCGTCCGGACACGAGCAGTACTTC
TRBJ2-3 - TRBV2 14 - CASSVFERSDTQYF TGTGCCAGCAGTGTCTTCGAGCGTTCGGATACGCAGTATTTT
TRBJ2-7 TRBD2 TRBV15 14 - CATSRDTSAYEQYF TGTGCCACCAGCAGAGATACTAGCGCCTACGAGCAGTACTTC
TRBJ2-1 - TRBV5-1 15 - CASSLGREMSNEQFF TGCGCCAGCAGCTTGGGCCGGGAGATGAGCAATGAGCAGTTCTTC
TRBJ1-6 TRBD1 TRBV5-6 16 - CASSLKTGGRDSPLHF TGTGCCAGCAGCTTGAAAACAGGGGGTAGGGATTCACCCCTCCACTTT
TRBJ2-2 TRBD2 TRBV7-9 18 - CASSLAALAGANTGELFF TGTGCCAGCAGCTTAGCGGCCCTAGCGGGAGCGAACACCGGGGAGCTGTTTTTT
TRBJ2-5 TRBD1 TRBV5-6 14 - CASTRQGLQETQYF TGTGCCAGCACCCGACAGGGGCTCCAAGAGACCCAGTACTTC
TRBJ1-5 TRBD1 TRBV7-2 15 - CASSRTGTGGQPQHF TGTGCCAGCAGCCGAACCGGGACAGGGGGACAGCCCCAGCATTTT
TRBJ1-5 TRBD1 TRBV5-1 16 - CASSPGTGGAGQPQHF TGCGCCAGCAGCCCCGGGACAGGGGGGGCTGGTCAGCCCCAGCATTTT
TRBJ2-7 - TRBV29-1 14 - CSAASGPSRYEQYF TGCAGCGCCGCATCCGGGCCGTCCCGCTACGAGCAGTACTTC
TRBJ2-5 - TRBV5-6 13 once CASSRQLQETQYF TGTGCCAGCAGTCGACAGCTACAAGAGACCCAGTACTTC
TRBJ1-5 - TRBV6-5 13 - CASLTGRQQPQHF TGTGCCAGCTTGACGGGGAGACAACAGCCCCAGCATTTT
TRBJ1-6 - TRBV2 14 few CASRGGTQNSPLHF TGTGCCAGCAGGGGCGGGACTCAAAATTCACCCCTCCACTTT
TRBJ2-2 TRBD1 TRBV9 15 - CASSDWTGGTGELFF TGTGCCAGCAGCGACTGGACAGGGGGCACCGGGGAGCTGTTTTTT
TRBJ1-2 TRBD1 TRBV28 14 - CASRGGRNNYGYTF TGTGCCAGCCGAGGGGGCAGGAATAACTATGGCTACACCTTC
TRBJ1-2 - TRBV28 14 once CASSEGWDGDGYTF TGTGCCAGCAGTGAGGGTTGGGACGGAGACGGCTACACCTTC
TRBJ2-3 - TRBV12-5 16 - CASGLVVTVSTDTQYF TGTGCTAGTGGTTTGGTAGTAACAGTAAGCACAGATACGCAGTATTTT
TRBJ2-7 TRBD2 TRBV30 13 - CAFEKRGTYEQYF TGTGCCTTTGAAAAGCGGGGTACCTACGAGCAGTACTTC
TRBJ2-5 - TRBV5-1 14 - CASSYQVGEETQYF TGCGCCAGCAGCTACCAAGTAGGGGAAGAGACCCAGTACTTC
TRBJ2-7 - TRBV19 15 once CASSIVTGRQREQYF TGTGCCAGTAGTATAGTCACAGGGCGTCAGCGCGAGCAGTACTTC
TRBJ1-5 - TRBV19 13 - CASSRDRNQPQHF TGTGCCAGTAGTCGAGACAGAAATCAGCCCCAGCATTTT
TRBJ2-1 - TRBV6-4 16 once CANSVEHGGSYNEQFF TGTGCCAACAGTGTGGAGCACGGGGGCTCCTACAATGAGCAGTTCTTC
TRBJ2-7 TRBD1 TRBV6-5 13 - CASSPRDRVEQYF TGTGCCAGCAGTCCTCGGGACAGGGTCGAGCAGTACTTC
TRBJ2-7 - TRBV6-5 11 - CASTNGGGQYF TGTGCCAGCACGAACGGGGGAGGGCAGTACTTC
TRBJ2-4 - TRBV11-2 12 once CASSLAQGSPTF TGTGCCAGCAGCTTAGCTCAGGGCTCCCCCACCTTC
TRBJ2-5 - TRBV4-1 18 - CASSQEGLTASYQETQYF TGCGCCAGCAGCCAAGAGGGACTGACGGCCAGCTACCAAGAGACCCAGTACTTC
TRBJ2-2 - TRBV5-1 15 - CASSLAGQGPGELFF TGCGCCAGCAGCTTGGCCGGCCAGGGACCCGGGGAGCTGTTTTTT
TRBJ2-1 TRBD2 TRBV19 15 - CASEISGGVGNEQFF TGTGCCAGCGAGATTAGCGGGGGTGTCGGCAATGAGCAGTTCTTC
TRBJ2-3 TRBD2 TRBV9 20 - CASSVGSGVGSGVLTDTQYF TGTGCCAGCAGCGTAGGGTCAGGGGTCGGTAGCGGGGTACTCACAGATACGCAGTATTTT
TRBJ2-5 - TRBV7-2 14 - CASSPRLLFETQYF TGTGCCAGCAGCCCGCGACTTTTGTTTGAGACCCAGTACTTC
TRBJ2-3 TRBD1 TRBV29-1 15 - CSVETGQGHTDTQYF TGCAGCGTTGAAACAGGACAGGGCCACACAGATACGCAGTATTTT
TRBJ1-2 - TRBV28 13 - CASSMRERDGYTF TGTGCCAGCAGTATGAGGGAACGCGATGGCTACACCTTC
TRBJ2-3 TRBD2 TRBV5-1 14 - CASSLASGSDTQYF TGCGCCAGCAGCTTGGCTAGCGGGAGCGATACGCAGTATTTT
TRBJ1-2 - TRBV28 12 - CASSLARGGYTF TGTGCCAGCAGTTTAGCGCGGGGTGGCTACACCTTC
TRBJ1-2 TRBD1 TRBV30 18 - CAWSQSRTGGTGFYGYTF TGTGCCTGGAGTCAATCCCGAACAGGAGGGACAGGTTTCTATGGCTACACCTTC
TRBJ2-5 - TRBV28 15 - CASSLQGKGQETQYF TGTGCCAGCAGTTTACAGGGGAAGGGGCAAGAGACCCAGTACTTC
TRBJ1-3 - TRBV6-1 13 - CASSPNGGNTIYF TGTGCCAGCAGCCCTAATGGGGGAAACACCATATATTTT
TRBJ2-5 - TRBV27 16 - CASSLFRDSDGETQYF TGTGCCAGCAGTTTATTCAGGGACTCAGACGGCGAGACCCAGTACTTC
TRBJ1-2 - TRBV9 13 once CASSVESQGGYTF TGTGCCAGCAGCGTAGAATCCCAGGGCGGCTACACCTTC
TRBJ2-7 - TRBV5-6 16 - CASSLKSSLPSYEQYF TGTGCCAGCAGCTTGAAATCTTCACTACCCTCCTACGAGCAGTACTTC
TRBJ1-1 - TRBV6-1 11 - CASSDTSSAFF TGTGCCAGCAGTGACACTTCGTCGGCTTTCTTT
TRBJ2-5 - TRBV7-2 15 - CASSLAVARLETQYF TGTGCCAGCAGCTTAGCCGTTGCCCGCCTGGAGACCCAGTACTTC
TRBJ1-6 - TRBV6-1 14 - CASSPIVDNSPLHF TGTGCCAGCAGCCCGATAGTTGATAATTCACCCCTCCACTTT
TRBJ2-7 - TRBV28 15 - CASSLGDLLSYEQYF TGTGCCAGCAGTTTGGGTGACCTACTTTCCTACGAGCAGTACTTC
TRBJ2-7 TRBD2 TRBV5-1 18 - CASSPGPSGGLSSYEQYF TGCGCCAGCAGCCCAGGGCCTAGCGGGGGGCTGAGCTCCTACGAGCAGTACTTC
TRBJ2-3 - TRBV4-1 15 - CASSQGGGKTDTQYF TGCGCCAGCAGCCAAGGTGGCGGGAAGACAGATACGCAGTATTTT
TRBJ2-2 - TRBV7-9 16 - CASSRGTVANTGELFF TGTGCCAGCAGCCGGGGGACAGTCGCGAACACCGGGGAGCTGTTTTTT
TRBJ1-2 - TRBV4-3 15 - CASSQGEALNYGYTF TGCGCCAGCAGCCAAGGAGAGGCCTTGAACTATGGCTACACCTTC
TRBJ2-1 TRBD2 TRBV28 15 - CASSTLAGSYNEQFF TGTGCCAGCAGTACCCTAGCGGGGTCCTACAATGAGCAGTTCTTC
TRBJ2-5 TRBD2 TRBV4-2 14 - CASSQGGGSGTQYF TGTGCCAGCAGCCAAGGGGGGGGATCCGGGACCCAGTACTTC
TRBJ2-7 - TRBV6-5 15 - CASRPYRDGSYEQYF TGTGCCAGCAGACCTTACCGGGACGGCTCCTACGAGCAGTACTTC
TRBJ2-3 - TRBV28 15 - CASSSLTGADHTQYF TGTGCCAGCAGTTCGCTGACCGGGGCGGATCATACGCAGTATTTT
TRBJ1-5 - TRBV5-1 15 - CASSLAGLSNQPQHF TGCGCCAGCAGCTTGGCAGGGTTAAGCAATCAGCCCCAGCATTTT
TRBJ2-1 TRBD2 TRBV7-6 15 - CASSSTYGRYNEQFF TGTGCCAGCAGCTCCACCTACGGGAGGTACAATGAGCAGTTCTTC